This T cell receptor beta chain comes out of a study of T cell repertoires in cytomegalovirus infection. On the study more broadly: Researchers turned to recently identified HLA-C-restricted CMV epitopes as well as well-studied HLA-B-restricted ones. CMV infection and matching HLA type were both indicated by public TCR beta signatures.

J was trimmed by 4 bases and V by 4 bases; bases with no gene match: 2. There are 13 residues in the CDR3. Germline loops: CDR1 SGHTA, CDR2 FQGTGA. In TCRdb, the reads were re-called with MiXCR into one record per CDR3 protein. Of 200,000 to 250,000 distinct CDR3 sequences detected, approximately 40% appear once; the ten largest clones hold approximately 59%. Remarks on this clonotype: Its target is unknown.

The specimen comprised CD8+ T cells from cultured PBMCs, sampled from culture after CMV antigen stimulation. The sequence came from a human donor in good health (CMV status not recorded). Some clones in this sample may be carry-over from other donors' samples. V is TRBV7-3 and J is TRBJ2-3; 7 nucleotides align to TRBD1. This CDR3 is CASSSDRADTQYF. The DNA for the CDR3 is TGTGCCAGCAGCTCTGACAGGGCAGATACGCAGTATTTT.